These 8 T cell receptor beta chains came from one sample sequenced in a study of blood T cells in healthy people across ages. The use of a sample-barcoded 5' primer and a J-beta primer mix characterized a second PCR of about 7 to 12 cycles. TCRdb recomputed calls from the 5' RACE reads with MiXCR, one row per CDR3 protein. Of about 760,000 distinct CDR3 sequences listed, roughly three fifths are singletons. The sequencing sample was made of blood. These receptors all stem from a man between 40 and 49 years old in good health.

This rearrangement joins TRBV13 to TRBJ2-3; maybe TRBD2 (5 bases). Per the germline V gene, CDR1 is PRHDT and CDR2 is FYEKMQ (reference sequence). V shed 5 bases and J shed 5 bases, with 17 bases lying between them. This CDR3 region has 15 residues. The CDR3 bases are TGTGCCAGCAGCATAGAGGGCGCCTACGGAGATACGCAGTATTTT. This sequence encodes CASSIEGAYGDTQYF.

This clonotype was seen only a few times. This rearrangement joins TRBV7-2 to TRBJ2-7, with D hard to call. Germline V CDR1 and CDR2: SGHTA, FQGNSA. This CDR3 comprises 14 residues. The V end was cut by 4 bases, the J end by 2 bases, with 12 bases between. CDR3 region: CASSSVHRAYEQYF. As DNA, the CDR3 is TGTGCCAGCAGCTCGGTTCACAGAGCCTACGAGCAGTACTTC.

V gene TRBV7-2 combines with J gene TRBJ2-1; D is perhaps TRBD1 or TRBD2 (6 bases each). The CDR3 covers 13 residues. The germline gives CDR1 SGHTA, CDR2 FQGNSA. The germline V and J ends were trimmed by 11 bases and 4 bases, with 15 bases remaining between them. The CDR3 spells CAGSGAGYNEQFF. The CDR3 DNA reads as TGTGCCGGCTCGGGGGCGGGTTACAATGAGCAGTTCTTC.

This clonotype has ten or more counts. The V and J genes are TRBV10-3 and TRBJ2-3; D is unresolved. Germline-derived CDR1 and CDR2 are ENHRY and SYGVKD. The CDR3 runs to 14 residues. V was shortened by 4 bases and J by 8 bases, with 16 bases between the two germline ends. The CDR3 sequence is CAISASQEKPTQYF. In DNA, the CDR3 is TGTGCCATCAGTGCTTCGCAGGAGAAACCTACGCAGTATTTT.

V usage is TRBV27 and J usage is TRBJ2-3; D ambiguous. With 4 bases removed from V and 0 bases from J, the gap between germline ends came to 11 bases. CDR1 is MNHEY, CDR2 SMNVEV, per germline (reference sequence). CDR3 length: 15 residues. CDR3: CASSSVVLSTDTQYF. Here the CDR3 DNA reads TGTGCCAGCAGTTCCGTGGTTCTGAGCACAGATACGCAGTATTTT.

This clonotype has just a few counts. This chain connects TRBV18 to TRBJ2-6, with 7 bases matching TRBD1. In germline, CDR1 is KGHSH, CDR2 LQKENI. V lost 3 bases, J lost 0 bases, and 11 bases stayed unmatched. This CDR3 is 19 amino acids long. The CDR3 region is CASSPLTGSHLSGANVLTF. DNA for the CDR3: TGTGCCAGCTCACCCCTGACAGGGTCCCACCTCTCTGGGGCCAACGTCCTGACTTTC.

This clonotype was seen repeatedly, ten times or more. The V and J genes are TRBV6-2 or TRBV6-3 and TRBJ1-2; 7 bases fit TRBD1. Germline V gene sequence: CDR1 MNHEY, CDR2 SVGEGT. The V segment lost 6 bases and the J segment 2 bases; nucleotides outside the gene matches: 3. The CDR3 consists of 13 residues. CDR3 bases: TGTGCCAGCAGCCCGGACAGGAACTATGGCTACACCTTC. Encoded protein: CASSPDRNYGYTF.

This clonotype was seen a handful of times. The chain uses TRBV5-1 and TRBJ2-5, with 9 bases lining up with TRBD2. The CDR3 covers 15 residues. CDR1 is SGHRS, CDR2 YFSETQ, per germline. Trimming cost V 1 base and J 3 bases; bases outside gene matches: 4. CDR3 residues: CASSLRLAEKETQYF. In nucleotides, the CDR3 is TGCGCCAGCAGCTTGAGACTAGCGGAAAAAGAGACCCAGTACTTC.